The 18 T cell receptor beta chains presented below share a single source sample, sequenced in a study of PD-1 blockade in classical Hodgkin lymphoma (TCRdb year 2020). The method was the immunoSEQ multiplex PCR assay. This immuneACCESS table, as held by TCRdb, lists in-frame sequences with V and J called but not all clones. Of the missing ones, under half trace to an unresolved V gene in checked studies; the others have no known cause. This sample holds tens of thousands of clones; just under 80% were observed only once. Of the sample, under 15% falls within the top ten clones. In light of the paper, this sample's time point label describes: cycle 1 day 1 (C1D1), immediately before nivolumab initiation. Every trial patient had relapsed after autologous stem cell transplantation, and cohorts A, B and C differed in prior brentuximab vedotin exposure. This sample comprised peripheral blood mononuclear cells (PBMCs), obtained at baseline. These receptors were taken from a human donor with classical Hodgkin lymphoma.

The CDR3 sequence is CASSEQDSSYEQYF. The DNA of the CDR3 is TGTGCCAGCAGCGAACAGGATTCCTCCTACGAGCAGTACTTC. The chain has TRBV6-5 and TRBJ2-7, with D perhaps matching TRBD1 (5 bases). Trimming cost V 6 bases and J 0 bases, with 12 bases left between them. This CDR3 contains 14 residues. Germline loops: CDR1 MNHEY, CDR2 SVGAGI.

The chain's CDR3 is CASSPDRGQQFF. In DNA form, the CDR3 reads TGTGCCAGCAGCCCGGACAGGGGGCAGCAGTTCTTC. J is TRBJ2-1 and V is TRBV2, with 11 bases lining up with TRBD1. Unmatched junction bases numbered 3, after V lost 6 bases and J lost 11 bases. CDR3 length equals 12 residues. From germline, CDR1 is SNHLY and CDR2 FYNNEI. The entire variable domain, with the rest obtained from reference TRBV2 and TRBJ2-1, is as follows: EPEVTQTPSHQVTQMGQEVILRCVPISNHLYFYWYRQILGQKVEFLVSFYNNEISEKSEIFDDQFSVERPDGSNFTLKIRSTKLEDSAMYFCASSPDRGQQFFGPGTRLTVL.

The rearrangement joins TRBV6-5 to TRBJ2-2; no definite D call. V dropped 0 bases and J dropped 5 bases, with 4 bases sitting between them. CDR1 and CDR2 (germline): MNHEY, SVGAGI. This CDR3 is 13 amino acids long. Written as DNA, the CDR3 is TGTGCCAGCAGTTACTCATCGACCGGGGAGCTGTTTTTT. Translation: CASSYSSTGELFF.

The chain employs TRBV30 and TRBJ1-4, with TRBD1 matching over 10 bases. Trimming cost V 1 base and J 8 bases; bases outside gene matches: 10. The CDR3 spans 16 residues. CDR1 and CDR2 (germline): GTSNPN, SVGIG (reference sequence). CDR3 nucleotide sequence: TGTGCCTGGAGTGCTGACAGGGGGCGAAATGGGGAAAAACTGTTTTTT. This sequence encodes CAWSADRGRNGEKLFF.

The chain recombines TRBV11-2 with TRBJ2-2; 8 positions agree with TRBD2. With 7 bases clipped from V and 7 bases from J, the junction kept 8 bases outside the gene matches. The germline gives CDR1 SGHAT, CDR2 FQNNGV. CDR3 size: 14 residues. CDR3: CASIVSGESGELFF. The CDR3, as DNA: TGTGCCAGCATCGTTAGCGGGGAAAGCGGGGAGCTGTTTTTT.

This rearrangement joins TRBV18 to TRBJ2-5; D not resolved. Germline values: CDR1 KGHSH, CDR2 LQKENI. The CDR3 has 15 residues. The V gene lost 0 bases and the J gene lost 6 bases, with 14 bases spanning the gap. The CDR3 DNA sequence: TGTGCCAGCTCACCACCACTTGGGGTTGGGAAGACCCAGTACTTC. Amino acid sequence: CASSPPLGVGKTQYF.

The CDR3 DNA sequence: TGTGCCAGCAGGTGGGAGGTTCACCAAGAGACCCAGTACTTC. Protein product: CASRWEVHQETQYF. This chain uses TRBV11-2 with TRBJ2-5; TRBD2 is a possible D gene (6 bases). V lost 6 bases and J lost 0, with 11 bases in between. Looked up from germline, CDR1 is SGHAT and CDR2 is FQNNGV. This CDR3 is 14 amino acids long.

Written as DNA, the CDR3 is TGTGCCAGCAGCTTAGTACAGGGGGCCGCCTATGGCTACACCTTC. It encodes CASSLVQGAAYGYTF. The chain employs TRBV11-2 and TRBJ1-2, with TRBD1 identical over 9 bases. V lost 1 base and J lost 4; bases outside the gene matches: 4. CDR1 is SGHAT, CDR2 FQNNGV, per germline. The CDR3 has 15 residues.

In DNA form, the CDR3 reads TGTGCCAGTTCGGACAGCACAGATACGCAGTATTTT. Translation gives CASSDSTDTQYF. This chain joins TRBV11-3 and TRBJ2-3; no clear D. Germline V CDR1 and CDR2: SGHNT, YENEEA. V gave up 9 bases and J gave up 0 bases, with 7 bases separating them. This CDR3 has 12 residues.

This clone occurred once. The chain carries TRBV13 and TRBJ2-5, with no clear D. This CDR3 comprises 14 residues. The V gene's germline CDR1 is PRHDT and CDR2 FYEKMQ (reference sequence). Trimming left V 0 bases short and J 1 base short, with 6 bases between. The chain's CDR3 is CASSLGWGQETQYF. The CDR3 bases are TGTGCCAGCAGCTTAGGATGGGGCCAAGAGACCCAGTACTTC. The whole variable domain, filled in from reference TRBV13 and TRBJ2-5, reads AAGVIQSPRHLIKEKRETATLKCYPIPRHDTVYWYQQGPGQDPQFLISFYEKMQSDKGSIPDRFSAQQFSDYHSELNMSSLELGDSALYFCASSLGWGQETQYFGPGTRLLVL.

This chain links TRBV21-1 with TRBJ1-5. TRBV21-1 represents a pseudogene. The CDR3 spans 17 residues. CDR3 in amino acids: CASSPSGQPYSNQPQHF. CDR3 bases: TGTGCCAGCAGCCCCTCCGGGCAGCCTTATAGCAATCAGCCCCAGCATTTT.

The rearrangement joins TRBV7-2 to TRBJ1-5, with a weak D call TRBD1 (5 bases). The CDR3 sequence is 13 residues long. Trimming shortened V by 5 bases and J by 1 base, and 6 bases separated the two germline ends. The germline V gene has CDR1 SGHTA and CDR2 FQGNSA. DNA for the CDR3: TGTGCCAGCAGCCCAGGGAGCAATCAGCCCCAGCATTTT. It codes for CASSPGSNQPQHF.

The chain employs TRBV11-2 and TRBJ1-6; 9 bases fit TRBD1. This CDR3 has 15 amino acids. The V gene end was trimmed by 5 bases and the J gene end by 8 bases; junction bases not matched to a gene: 7. Germline CDR1 is SGHAT and CDR2 is FQNNGV. The DNA of the CDR3 is TGTGCCAGCAGCCTAACGGGACAGGGCCATTCACCCCTCCACTTT. Encoded protein: CASSLTGQGHSPLHF.

This chain uses TRBV2 with TRBJ1-1; no definite D call. CDR1 and CDR2 from the germline V gene are SNHLY and FYNNEI. Trimming took off 1 base at V and 1 base at J, with 10 bases between the two ends. The CDR3 has 15 residues. In DNA, the CDR3 is TGTGCCAGCAGTGAAGGCGGGAGCCCGAACACTGAAGCTTTCTTT. Its protein is CASSEGGSPNTEAFF.

V is TRBV5-1 and J is TRBJ1-1; possible D gene TRBD1, 6 bases. V lost 2 bases to trimming and J lost 5 bases, with 10 bases between them. Germline loops: CDR1 SGHRS, CDR2 YFSETQ. The CDR3 runs to 13 residues. Here the CDR3 DNA reads TGCGCCAGCAGCTTAAGAGGGGGAACTGAAGCTTTCTTT. Its protein is CASSLRGGTEAFF.

The rearrangement uses TRBV2 and TRBJ2-5; D uncertain. The germline gives CDR1 SNHLY, CDR2 FYNNEI. Trimming shortened V by 1 base and J by 5 bases, and 8 bases separated the two germline ends. This CDR3 contains 13 residues. The chain's CDR3 is CASSEGPPETQYF. The DNA for the CDR3 is TGTGCCAGCAGTGAAGGGCCGCCGGAGACCCAGTACTTC.

The rearrangement joins TRBV27 to TRBJ2-7; D ambiguous. Trimming removed 5 bases at V and 1 base at J, with 15 bases between. Germline-derived CDR1 and CDR2 are MNHEY and SMNVEV (reference sequence). This CDR3 has 15 residues. Here the CDR3 reads CASSLSQVGSYEQYF. The DNA for the CDR3 is TGTGCCAGCAGTCTTAGTCAAGTCGGATCCTACGAGCAGTACTTC.

The rearrangement joins TRBV10-2 to TRBJ2-3, with D perhaps TRBD2 (6 bases). The CDR3 is 16 residues long. CDR1 WSHSY and CDR2 SAAADI come from the germline V gene. V lost 4 bases and J lost 2, with 16 bases in between. DNA of the CDR3: TGCGCCAGCAGTGGGGGGGTAGGGTCTGTCACAGATACGCAGTATTTT. Protein: CASSGGVGSVTDTQYF.